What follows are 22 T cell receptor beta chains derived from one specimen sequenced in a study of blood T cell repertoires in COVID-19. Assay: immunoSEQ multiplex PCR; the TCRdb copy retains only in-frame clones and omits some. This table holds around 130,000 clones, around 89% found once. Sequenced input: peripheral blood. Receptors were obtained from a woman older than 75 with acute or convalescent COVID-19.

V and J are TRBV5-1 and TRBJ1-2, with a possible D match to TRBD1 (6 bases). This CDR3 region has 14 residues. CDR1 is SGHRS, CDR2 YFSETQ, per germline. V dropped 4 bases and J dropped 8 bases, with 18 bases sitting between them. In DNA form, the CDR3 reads TGCGCCAGCAGCCCAGATACAGGGAAGGGGGGCTACACCTTC. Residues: CASSPDTGKGGYTF.

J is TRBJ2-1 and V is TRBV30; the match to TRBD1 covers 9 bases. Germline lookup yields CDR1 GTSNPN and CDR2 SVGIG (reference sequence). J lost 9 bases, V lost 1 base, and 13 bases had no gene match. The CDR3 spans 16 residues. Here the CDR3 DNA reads TGTGCCTGGAGTGATTTCAGGGGACAGGGTAGTAGTGAGCAGTTCTTC. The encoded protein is CAWSDFRGQGSSEQFF.

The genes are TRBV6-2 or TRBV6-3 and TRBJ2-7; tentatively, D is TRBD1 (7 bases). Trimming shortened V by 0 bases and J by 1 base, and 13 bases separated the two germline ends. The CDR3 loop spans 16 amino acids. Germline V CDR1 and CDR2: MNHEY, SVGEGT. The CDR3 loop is CASSYSGGGWSYEQYF. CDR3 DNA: TGTGCCAGCAGTTACTCTGGAGGGGGCTGGTCCTACGAGCAGTACTTC.

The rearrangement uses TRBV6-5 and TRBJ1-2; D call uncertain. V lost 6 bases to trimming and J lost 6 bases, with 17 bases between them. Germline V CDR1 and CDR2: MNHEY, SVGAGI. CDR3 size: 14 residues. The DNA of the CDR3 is TGTGCCAGCAGCCTCAATTACCGGGAGGATGGCTACACCTTC. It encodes CASSLNYREDGYTF.

CDR3 in DNA: TGCGCCAGCAGCTCCCAGGGTCAGTGGACTGAAGCTTTCTTT. This encodes CASSSQGQWTEAFF. V gene TRBV5-1 combines with J gene TRBJ1-1, with a weak D call TRBD1 (5 bases). This CDR3 is 14 amino acids long. Trimming pared 3 bases from V and 5 bases from J, leaving 14 bases between. Germline CDR1 reads SGHRS; CDR2 reads YFSETQ.

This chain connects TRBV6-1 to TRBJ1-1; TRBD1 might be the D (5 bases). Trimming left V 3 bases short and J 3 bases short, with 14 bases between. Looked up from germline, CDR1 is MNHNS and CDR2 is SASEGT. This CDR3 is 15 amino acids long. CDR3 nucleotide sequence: TGTGCCAGCAGTGATGGCAGGGTTTTGCACACTGAAGCTTTCTTT. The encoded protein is CASSDGRVLHTEAFF.

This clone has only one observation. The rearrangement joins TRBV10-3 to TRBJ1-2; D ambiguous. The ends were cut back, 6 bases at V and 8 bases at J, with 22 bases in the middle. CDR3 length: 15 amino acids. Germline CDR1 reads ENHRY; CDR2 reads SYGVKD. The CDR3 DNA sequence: TGTGCCATCAGGTCGTCGGTCTCCCAAGTGTGGGGCTACACCTTC. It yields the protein CAIRSSVSQVWGYTF.

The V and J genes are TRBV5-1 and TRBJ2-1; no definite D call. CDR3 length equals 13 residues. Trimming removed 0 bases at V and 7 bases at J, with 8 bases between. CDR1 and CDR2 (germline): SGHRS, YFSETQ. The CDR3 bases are TGCGCCAGCAGCTTGGTCCCGAGGAATGAGCAGTTCTTC. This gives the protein CASSLVPRNEQFF.

As DNA, the CDR3 is TGTGCCAGCAGCTCTTGGACAGGGGGAATAGGAGGCTACACCTTC. It is translated as CASSSWTGGIGGYTF. The V and J genes are TRBV5-6 and TRBJ1-2; 10 bases line up with TRBD1. The junction had 10 bases not matched to a gene; V was cut back by 3 bases and J by 8 bases. The CDR3 loop spans 15 amino acids. Per germline, CDR1 SGHDT and CDR2 YYEEEE.

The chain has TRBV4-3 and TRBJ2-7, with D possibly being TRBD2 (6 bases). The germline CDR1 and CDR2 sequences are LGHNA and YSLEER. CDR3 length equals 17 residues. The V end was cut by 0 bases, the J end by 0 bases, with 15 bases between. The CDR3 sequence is CASSQDRGGAISYEQYF. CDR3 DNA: TGCGCCAGCAGCCAAGATCGCGGAGGGGCGATCTCCTACGAGCAGTACTTC.

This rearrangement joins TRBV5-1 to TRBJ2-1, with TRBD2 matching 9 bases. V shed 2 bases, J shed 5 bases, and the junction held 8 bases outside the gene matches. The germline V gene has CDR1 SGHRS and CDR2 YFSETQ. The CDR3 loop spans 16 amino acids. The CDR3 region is CASSFPILAGHNEQFF. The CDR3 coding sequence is TGCGCCAGCAGCTTTCCCATTCTAGCGGGGCACAATGAGCAGTTCTTC.

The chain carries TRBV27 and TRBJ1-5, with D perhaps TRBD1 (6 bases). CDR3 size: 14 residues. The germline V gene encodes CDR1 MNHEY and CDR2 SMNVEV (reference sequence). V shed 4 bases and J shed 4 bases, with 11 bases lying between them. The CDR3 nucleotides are TGTGCCAGCAGTTCAAACAGGGATAATCAGCCCCAGCATTTT. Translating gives CASSSNRDNQPQHF.

The CDR3: CASSPTLAGTSNEQFF. CDR3 coding DNA: TGCGCCAGCAGCCCGACGTTGGCGGGGACTTCGAATGAGCAGTTCTTC. V is TRBV5-1 and J is TRBJ2-1; tentatively, D is TRBD2 (6 bases). The CDR3 loop spans 16 amino acids. V was cut by 4 bases and J by 7 bases, with 21 bases left in between. Germline V CDR1 and CDR2: SGHRS, YFSETQ.

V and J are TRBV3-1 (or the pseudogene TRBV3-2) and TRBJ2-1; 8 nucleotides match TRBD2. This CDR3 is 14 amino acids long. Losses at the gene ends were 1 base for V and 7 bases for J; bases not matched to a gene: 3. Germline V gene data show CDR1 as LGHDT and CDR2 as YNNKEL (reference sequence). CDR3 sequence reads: CASSQAGLVNEQFF. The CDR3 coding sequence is TGTGCCAGCAGCCAAGCGGGACTAGTGAATGAGCAGTTCTTC.

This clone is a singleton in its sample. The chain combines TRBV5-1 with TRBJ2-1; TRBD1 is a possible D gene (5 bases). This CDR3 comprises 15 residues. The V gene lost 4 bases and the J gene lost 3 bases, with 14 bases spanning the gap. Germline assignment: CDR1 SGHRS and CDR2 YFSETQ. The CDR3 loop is CASSVRVGHYNEQFF. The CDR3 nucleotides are TGCGCCAGCAGCGTCAGGGTAGGCCACTACAATGAGCAGTTCTTC.

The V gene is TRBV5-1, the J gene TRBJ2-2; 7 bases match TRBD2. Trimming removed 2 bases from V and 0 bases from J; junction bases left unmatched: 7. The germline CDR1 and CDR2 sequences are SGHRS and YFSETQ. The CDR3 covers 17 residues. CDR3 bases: TGCGCCAGCAGCTTCCTAGCGGCCCCCACGAACACCGGGGAGCTGTTTTTT. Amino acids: CASSFLAAPTNTGELFF. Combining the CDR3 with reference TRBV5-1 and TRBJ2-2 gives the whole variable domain KAGVTQTPRYLIKTRGQQVTLSCSPISGHRSVSWYQQTPGQGLQFLFEYFSETQRNKGNFPGRFSGRQFSNSRSEMNVSTLELGDSALYLCASSFLAAPTNTGELFFGEGSRLTVL.

The CDR3 sequence: CASTADRLNLNEKLFF. In DNA, the CDR3 is TGTGCCAGCACCGCGGACAGGCTGAACCTCAATGAAAAACTGTTTTTT. This chain links TRBV2 with TRBJ1-4; 7 bases line up with TRBD1. The CDR3 runs 16 residues. V was pared by 7 bases and J by 5 bases, with 13 bases of the junction left unmatched. In germline, CDR1 is SNHLY, CDR2 FYNNEI.

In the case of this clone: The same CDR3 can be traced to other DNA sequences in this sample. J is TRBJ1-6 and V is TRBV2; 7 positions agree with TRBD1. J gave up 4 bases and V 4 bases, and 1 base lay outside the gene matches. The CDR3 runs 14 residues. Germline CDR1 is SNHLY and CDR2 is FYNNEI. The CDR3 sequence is CASSGTGYNSPLHF. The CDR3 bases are TGTGCCAGCAGTGGGACAGGTTATAATTCACCCCTCCACTTT.

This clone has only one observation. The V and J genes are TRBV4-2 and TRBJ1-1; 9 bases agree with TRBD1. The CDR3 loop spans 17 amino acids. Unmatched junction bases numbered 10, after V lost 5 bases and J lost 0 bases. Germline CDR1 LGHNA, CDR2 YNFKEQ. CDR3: CASSITPGQGMNTEAFF. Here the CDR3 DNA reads TGTGCCAGCAGCATAACACCGGGACAGGGCATGAACACTGAAGCTTTCTTT.

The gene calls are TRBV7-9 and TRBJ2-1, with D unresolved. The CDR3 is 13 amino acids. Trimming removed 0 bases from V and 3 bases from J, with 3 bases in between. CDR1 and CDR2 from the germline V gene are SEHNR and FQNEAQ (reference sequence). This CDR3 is CASSLALYNEQFF. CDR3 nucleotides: TGTGCCAGCAGCTTAGCTCTCTACAATGAGCAGTTCTTC.

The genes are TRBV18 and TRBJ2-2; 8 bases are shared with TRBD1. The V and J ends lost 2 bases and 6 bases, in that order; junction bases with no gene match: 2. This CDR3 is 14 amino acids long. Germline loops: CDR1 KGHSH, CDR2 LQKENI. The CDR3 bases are TGTGCCAGCTCACCATCCAGGGGGCCCGGGGAGCTGTTTTTT. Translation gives CASSPSRGPGELFF. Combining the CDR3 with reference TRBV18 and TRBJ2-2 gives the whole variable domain NAGVMQNPRHLVRRRGQEARLRCSPMKGHSHVYWYRQLPEEGLKFMVYLQKENIIDESGMPKERFSAEFPKEGPSILRIQQVVRGDSAAYFCASSPSRGPGELFFGEGSRLTVL.

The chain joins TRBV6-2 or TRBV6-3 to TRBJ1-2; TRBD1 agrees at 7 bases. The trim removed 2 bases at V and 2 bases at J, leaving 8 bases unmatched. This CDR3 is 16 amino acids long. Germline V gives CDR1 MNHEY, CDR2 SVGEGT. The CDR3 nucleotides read TGTGCCAGCAGTTACACGTTGGGACAGATCAACTATGGCTACACCTTC. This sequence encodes CASSYTLGQINYGYTF.